This TCR beta chain was recovered during a study of T cell repertoires in cytomegalovirus infection. The CDR3 is made up of 13 amino acids. Germline V gene data show CDR1 as PRHDT and CDR2 as FYEKMQ (reference sequence). The ends were cut back, 1 base at V and 4 bases at J, with 4 bases in the middle. MiXCR, run by TCRdb on the reads, gives a single entry per CDR3 protein. The sample records roughly 640,000 distinct CDR3 sequences, around 24% being singletons. On this clonotype itself: Being one base from a much bigger clone, this may be a read error.

This rearrangement joins TRBV13 to TRBJ2-2; no reliable D call. The clonotype comes from a human donor in good health (CMV status not recorded). Some clones in this sample may be carry-over from other donors' samples. Sequencing input: CD8+ T cells from PBMCs. The CDR3 protein is CASSLDSTGELFF. The CDR3 DNA follows: TGTGCCAGCAGCTTAGACAGCACCGGGGAGCTGTTTTTT.